Here is one T cell receptor (beta chain) with its context. Its antigen is not identified. One end of the junction fails to match germline, which may point to a read error. The data stem from a study of tumor-infiltrating lymphocytes in glioblastoma multiforme. Germline CDR1 and CDR2: SGHRS and YFSETQ. This CDR3 spans 15 amino acids. Study observations and caveats: Just one glioblastoma patient contributed to the TCR-mutation comparison.

Three nested ARM-PCR rounds with V-beta and C-beta primers built TCRB libraries. TCRdb re-called the multiplex PCR reads with MiXCR, one entry per CDR3 protein. The sample includes approximately 20,000 distinct CDR3 sequences, about 70% of them seen just once. The sequence was collected from a male donor with glioblastoma. Sequencing used peripheral blood. This chain connects TRBV5-1 to TRBJ1-1; possibly TRBD1 for D (5 bases). CDR3 amino acids: CASGLFQGRLTEAFF. CDR3 in DNA: TGCGCCAGCGGCTTGTTTCAGGGTAGATTGACTGAAGCTTTCTTT. The complete variable domain, with remaining parts taken from reference TRBV5-1 and TRBJ1-1, reads KAGVTQTPRYLIKTRGQQVTLSCSPISGHRSVSWYQQTPGQGLQFLFEYFSETQRNKGNFPGRFSGRQFSNSRSEMNVSTLELGDSALYLCASGLFQGRLTEAFFGQGTRLTVV.